The source of this TCR beta chain is a study of cytomegalovirus exposure and HLA in healthy donors. General study findings and limits: The tendency of first-cohort TCR clusters to co-occur in the 90 to 150 validation repertoires was the finding of a later analysis. Most observed TCR sequences were rare, whereas some public TCRs were detected in many donors. The study flagged some 170 TCR beta chains as cytomegalovirus-associated.

With respect to this clone: Its antigen is not known.

Sequencing was performed with immunoSEQ multiplex PCR; in TCRdb, only in-frame clones are kept and a portion is missing. The sample lists hundreds of thousands of clones, around 91% occurring once. This CDR3 is 13 amino acids long. The ends were cut back, 2 bases at V and 6 bases at J, with 12 bases in the middle. From germline, CDR1 is SGHDT and CDR2 YYEEEE. Sample: PBMCs. This clonotype was sampled from a woman between 25 and 40 years old in good health and CMV-seronegative. The gene calls are TRBV5-6 and TRBJ2-7; TRBD2 is a possible D gene (5 bases). CDR3: CASSLGPRGEQYF. The CDR3 DNA follows: TGTGCCAGCAGCTTAGGACCTCGGGGCGAGCAGTACTTC.